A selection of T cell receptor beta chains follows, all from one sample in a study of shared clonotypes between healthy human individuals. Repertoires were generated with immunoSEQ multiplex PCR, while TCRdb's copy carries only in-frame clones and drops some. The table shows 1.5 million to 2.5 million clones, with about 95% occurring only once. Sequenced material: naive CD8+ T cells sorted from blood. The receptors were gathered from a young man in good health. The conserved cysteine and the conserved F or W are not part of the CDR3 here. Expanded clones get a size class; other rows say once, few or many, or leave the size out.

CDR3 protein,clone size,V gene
ASSRTGDYGYT,once,TRBV27
ASSYGTEQETQY,-,TRBV7-8
ASSDLQVVNSPLH,-,TRBV6-1
ASSGTTSDTIY,-,TRBV11-2
ASSLHGPPGELF,-,TRBV11-2
ASSGTSGYNEQF,-,TRBV19
ASSQSIATIRTEAF,-,TRBV21-1
ASNGGGFPTKNIQY,once,TRBV28
AWSEGQGRQPQH,-,TRBV30
ASSQIGYSDTGELF,-,TRBV14
AISEPGTQHNEQF,-,TRBV10-3
ASSLGLAVDEQF,-,TRBV5-6
ASSLSGESSYEQY,-,TRBV6-6
ASSPTGEASNQPQH,once,TRBV5-1
ASSEGKRGAGETQY,-,TRBV10-1
ASRYLQTQY,-,TRBV6-1
ASSFGLWTEAF,-,TRBV11-2
ASSQAVVLGTGSYEQY,-,TRBV4-2
SAINPGLTYEQY,-,TRBV29-1
ASSQGVWTEAF,few,TRBV4-1
ASSLGVSSGNTIY,-,TRBV27